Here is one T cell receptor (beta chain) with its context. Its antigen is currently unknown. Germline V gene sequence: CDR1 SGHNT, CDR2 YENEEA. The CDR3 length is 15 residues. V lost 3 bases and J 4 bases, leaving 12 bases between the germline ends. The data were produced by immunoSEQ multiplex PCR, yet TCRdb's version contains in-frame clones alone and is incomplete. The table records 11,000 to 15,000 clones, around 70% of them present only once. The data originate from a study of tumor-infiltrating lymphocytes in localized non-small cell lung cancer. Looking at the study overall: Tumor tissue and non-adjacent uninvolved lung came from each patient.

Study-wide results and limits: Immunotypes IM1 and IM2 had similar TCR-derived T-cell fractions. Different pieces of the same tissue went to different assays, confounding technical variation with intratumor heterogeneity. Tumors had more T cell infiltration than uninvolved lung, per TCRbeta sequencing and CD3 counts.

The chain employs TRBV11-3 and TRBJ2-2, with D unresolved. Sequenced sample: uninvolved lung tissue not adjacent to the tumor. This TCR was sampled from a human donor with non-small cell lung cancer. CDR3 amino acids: CASSFYGDGTGELFF. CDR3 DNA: TGTGCCAGCAGCTTCTATGGTGATGGCACCGGGGAGCTGTTTTTT.